Below, 25 T cell receptor beta chains from the same sample are listed, as sequenced in a study of shared clonotypes between healthy human individuals. The protocol was immunoSEQ multiplex PCR, while the TCRdb copy is restricted to in-frame clones and leaves out a portion. The sample lists about 2.4 million clones, roughly 93% occurring once. Sequenced sample: naive CD4+ T cells from PBMCs. Regarding subset: CD45RA+ positively selected. The receptors shown here come from a man younger than 35 in good health. Some clones in this sample may be carry-over from other donors' samples.

V gene TRBV10-2 combines with J gene TRBJ2-7, with TRBD2 matching over 11 bases. The CDR3 extends over 13 amino acids. The V gene's germline CDR1 is WSHSY and CDR2 SAAADI. J was trimmed by 2 bases and V by 7 bases; bases with no gene match: 1. CDR3 nucleotides: TGCGCCAGCAAGGGACTAGCGGCCTACGAGCAGTACTTC. Protein product: CASKGLAAYEQYF.

V usage is TRBV11-2 and J usage is TRBJ2-3; D is uncertain. This CDR3 region has 13 residues. Trimming stripped 5 bases from V and 6 bases from J, with 12 bases between. CDR1 and CDR2 from the germline V gene are SGHAT and FQNNGV. CDR3 residues: CASSPRGLDTQYF. In DNA form, the CDR3 reads TGTGCCAGCAGCCCCCGAGGTTTGGATACGCAGTATTTT.

The CDR3 here is CASSLDRQGARGTEAFF. As DNA, the CDR3 is TGTGCCAGCAGCTTAGATAGACAGGGGGCTAGAGGAACTGAAGCTTTCTTT. This rearrangement joins TRBV7-8 to TRBJ1-1; 10 bases match TRBD1. V was clipped by 1 base and J by 5 bases; unmatched bases: 10. Germline values: CDR1 SGHVS, CDR2 FQNEAQ. The CDR3 loop spans 17 amino acids.

The rearrangement uses TRBV28 and TRBJ2-5, with D possibly being TRBD2 (6 bases). Trimming left V 7 bases short and J 5 bases short, with 20 bases between. Germline V CDR1 and CDR2: MDHEN, SYDVKM. The CDR3 consists of 15 residues. The CDR3 sequence is CASIRLAGRGETQYF. As DNA, the CDR3 is TGTGCCAGCATCCGGTTGGCGGGACGAGGCGAGACCCAGTACTTC.

This clone was picked up one time. The CDR3 DNA is TGTGCCAGCAGCGCTAGGACTAGCGGGAGTAAGGATGAGCAGTTCTTC. It specifies CASSARTSGSKDEQFF. The chain combines TRBV2 with TRBJ2-1; the match to TRBD2 covers 13 bases. Trimming removed 6 bases from V and 8 bases from J; junction bases left unmatched: 10. Germline V gene sequence: CDR1 SNHLY, CDR2 FYNNEI. The CDR3 has 16 residues.

Notes on this clone: The identical CDR3 is also encoded by other nucleotide sequences in the sample. The genes are TRBV11-3 and TRBJ1-1; possible D gene TRBD1, 5 bases. The V gene's germline CDR1 is SGHNT and CDR2 YENEEA. V was pared by 1 base and J by 1 base, with 7 bases between. The CDR3 runs to 14 residues. CDR3: CASSLGGQNTEAFF. CDR3 sequence (DNA): TGTGCCAGCAGCTTAGGAGGACAGAACACTGAAGCTTTCTTT.

The rearrangement uses TRBV6-1 and TRBJ2-5, with 10 bases that match TRBD1. V shed 0 bases and J 5 bases; nucleotides not matched to a gene: 12. From germline, CDR1 is MNHNS and CDR2 SASEGT. The CDR3 loop spans 18 amino acids. CDR3 protein: CASSEADPGQGWFETQYF. The CDR3 coding sequence is TGTGCCAGCAGTGAAGCGGACCCGGGACAGGGGTGGTTCGAGACCCAGTACTTC.

The V call is TRBV4-3, the J call TRBJ2-6, with a possible D match to TRBD2 (7 bases). Germline CDR1 is LGHNA and CDR2 is YSLEER. The CDR3 totals 18 residues. Trimming took 0 bases from V and 2 from J, leaving 14 bases between them. CDR3 sequence reads: CASSQDRRGPPGANVLTF. The CDR3 nucleotides are TGCGCCAGCAGCCAAGATCGGCGGGGGCCGCCTGGGGCCAACGTCCTGACTTTC.

The chain recombines TRBV2 with TRBJ2-1, with TRBD1 as a possible D gene (5 bases). The CDR3 has 14 residues. The germline V gene has CDR1 SNHLY and CDR2 FYNNEI. Trimming removed 5 bases at V and 12 bases at J, with 20 bases between. Written as DNA, the CDR3 is TGTGCCAGCAGTTCCCAGGGCGGCGCGTCAGTGCAGTTCTTC. The encoded protein is CASSSQGGASVQFF.

This chain connects TRBV11-2 to TRBJ2-7; a weak D match, TRBD2 (5 bases). Germline CDR1 reads SGHAT; CDR2 reads FQNNGV. This CDR3 region has 16 residues. Trimming removed 5 bases from V and 0 bases from J, with 17 bases in between. CDR3 residues: CASSREVGLSSYEQYF. CDR3 DNA sequence: TGTGCCAGCAGCCGAGAGGTCGGACTTTCCTCCTACGAGCAGTACTTC.

This chain joins TRBV9 and TRBJ1-6, with a tentative D call TRBD1 (6 bases). Germline V CDR1 and CDR2: SGDLS, YYNGEE. The V and J ends lost 5 bases and 8 bases respectively, with 11 bases between them. This CDR3 comprises 13 residues. CDR3 sequence: CASRPAGDSPLHF. Written as DNA, the CDR3 is TGTGCCAGCAGACCCGCAGGGGATTCACCCCTCCACTTT.

CDR3 region: CASSVSDESYNEQFF. CDR3 DNA sequence: TGTGCCAGCAGCGTCTCCGACGAATCCTACAATGAGCAGTTCTTC. This rearrangement joins TRBV9 to TRBJ2-1; no definite D call. The CDR3 sequence is 15 residues long. The V gene lost 2 bases and the J gene lost 1 base, with 10 bases spanning the gap. Looked up from germline, CDR1 is SGDLS and CDR2 is YYNGEE.

V usage is TRBV6-5 and J usage is TRBJ2-5; tentative D call: TRBD1 (6 bases). The DNA end is a closer match to TRBJ2-7, so the J assignment may be wrong. Germline assignment: CDR1 MNHEY and CDR2 SVGAGI. The CDR3 is 15 residues long. In DNA, the CDR3 is TGTGCCAGCAGTTACACAAAGGACAGAGACTACGAGCAGTACTTC. It codes for CASSYTKDRDYEQYF.

The V and J genes are TRBV7-2 and TRBJ2-3; 10 positions agree with TRBD2. The V gene's germline CDR1 is SGHTA and CDR2 FQGNSA. V shed 1 base, J shed 0 bases, and the junction held 4 bases outside the gene matches. CDR3 length: 17 amino acids. CDR3 in amino acids: CASSLGASGGSTDTQYF. The CDR3 DNA sequence: TGTGCCAGCAGCTTAGGAGCTAGCGGGGGAAGCACAGATACGCAGTATTTT.

This chain joins TRBV7-9 and TRBJ1-1; D is unclear. V lost 5 bases and J lost 7, with 17 bases in between. The length of the CDR3 is 14 residues. Germline V gene sequence: CDR1 SEHNR, CDR2 FQNEAQ (reference sequence). CDR3 sequence reads: CASSPPRAVIEAFF. CDR3 nucleotides: TGTGCCAGCAGCCCCCCCCGGGCAGTTATTGAAGCTTTCTTT.

The chain is built from TRBV19 and TRBJ1-5, with D unclear. V was trimmed by 4 bases and J by 0 bases, leaving 16 bases between them. The CDR3 is made up of 17 amino acids. Per germline, CDR1 LNHDA and CDR2 SQIVND (reference sequence). The CDR3 protein is CASSTRPPENSNQPQHF. The DNA of the CDR3 is TGTGCCAGTAGTACCCGTCCCCCGGAAAATAGCAATCAGCCCCAGCATTTT.

V and J are TRBV7-2 and TRBJ2-1; 11 bases line up with TRBD2. Unmatched junction bases numbered 19, after V lost 6 bases and J lost 9 bases. The germline V gene encodes CDR1 SGHTA and CDR2 FQGNSA. This CDR3 region has 18 residues. DNA for the CDR3: TGTGCCAGCAGGCGACTAGCGGGGACACCCGTCCCCTGGAGTGAGCAGTTCTTC. This translates into CASRRLAGTPVPWSEQFF.

This sequence joins TRBV2 and TRBJ1-2; 7 bases map to TRBD1. Per the germline V gene, CDR1 is SNHLY and CDR2 is FYNNEI. The CDR3 is 13 amino acids. V was pared by 7 bases and J by 4 bases, with 6 bases of the junction left unmatched. The CDR3 loop reads CASTTGAAYGYTF. The CDR3 nucleotides are TGTGCCAGCACCACAGGGGCTGCCTATGGCTACACCTTC.

The chain uses TRBV7-3 and TRBJ2-3; D possibly corresponds to TRBD2 (6 bases). The V end was cut by 4 bases, the J end by 2 bases, with 13 bases between. Germline lookup yields CDR1 SGHTA and CDR2 FQGTGA. This CDR3 is built from 15 residues. CDR3 DNA: TGTGCCAGCAGCTCCCAACGGGACTTCACAGATACGCAGTATTTT. Amino acid sequence: CASSSQRDFTDTQYF.

The chain joins TRBV5-1 to TRBJ1-4, with TRBD1 identical over 10 bases. Germline assignment: CDR1 SGHRS and CDR2 YFSETQ. Trimming removed 5 bases from V and 8 bases from J; junction bases left unmatched: 12. This CDR3 contains 16 residues. Here the CDR3 reads CASSSRGDRGNEKLFF. The CDR3 nucleotides are TGCGCCAGCAGTTCACGAGGGGACAGGGGTAACGAAAAACTGTTTTTT.

The chain combines TRBV5-4 with TRBJ2-2; D is unresolved. The germline V gene has CDR1 SGHNT and CDR2 YYREEE (reference sequence). This CDR3 has 15 amino acids. Deletions cut 0 bases from V and 5 bases from J, with 11 bases between. The CDR3 DNA is TGTGCCAGCAGCTTGGAGGGCAGGCGGACCGGGGAGCTGTTTTTT. Translation: CASSLEGRRTGELFF.

Comments on this clone: This CDR3 is also generated by other DNA sequences in the sample. The chain employs TRBV28 and TRBJ1-2; D gene uncertain. This CDR3 spans 13 amino acids. Looked up from germline, CDR1 is MDHEN and CDR2 is SYDVKM. Trimming shortened V by 6 bases and J by 3 bases, and 11 bases separated the two germline ends. The CDR3 region is CASSPGRDYGYTF. The CDR3 DNA is TGTGCCAGCAGCCCCGGTCGGGACTATGGCTACACCTTC.

This clone was detected only once. The chain uses TRBV9 and TRBJ2-3; 8 bases are shared with TRBD2. Germline-derived CDR1 and CDR2 are SGDLS and YYNGEE. The CDR3 contains 15 residues. V gave up 3 bases and J gave up 1 base; unmatched junction bases: 4. CDR3 in amino acids: CASSATSEGTDTQYF. DNA of the CDR3: TGTGCCAGCAGCGCGACTAGCGAAGGCACAGATACGCAGTATTTT. The full variable domain, with the rest looked up from reference TRBV9 and TRBJ2-3, is DSGVTQTPKHLITATGQRVTLRCSPRSGDLSVYWYQQSLDQGLQFLIQYYNGEERAKGNILERFSAQQFPDLHSELNLSSLELGDSALYFCASSATSEGTDTQYFGPGTRLTVL.

The chain recombines TRBV5-6 with TRBJ2-2; unclear D gene. This CDR3 is built from 17 residues. Trimming pared 1 base from V and 1 base from J, leaving 14 bases between. The V gene's germline CDR1 is SGHDT and CDR2 YYEEEE. This CDR3 is CASSLLPAAENTGELFF. The CDR3, as DNA: TGTGCCAGCAGCTTGTTACCAGCAGCTGAGAACACCGGGGAGCTGTTTTTT.

In this sample, this clone turned up a few times. The V call is TRBV7-9, the J call TRBJ2-1; tentatively, D is TRBD2 (5 bases). This CDR3 region has 15 residues. CDR1 is SEHNR, CDR2 FQNEAQ, per germline (reference sequence). V gave up 4 bases and J gave up 6 bases, with 16 bases separating them. CDR3 DNA sequence: TGTGCCAGCAGCTCTGGACGGGGATGGGGCAATGAGCAGTTCTTC. This translates into CASSSGRGWGNEQFF.